This T cell receptor (beta chain) comes out of a study of blood T cell repertoires in COVID-19. The wider study: COVID-19 samples collected from the United States, Italy and Spain covered acute and convalescent phases.

Clones were sequenced by immunoSEQ multiplex PCR, and TCRdb holds only the in-frame ones, with some missing. Found here are fewer than 200,000 clones, roughly 86% of them singletons; the top ten hold 1.6%. The CDR3 sequence is 14 residues long. V lost 0 bases, J lost 9 bases, and 9 bases lay in between. CDR1 is MGHRA, CDR2 YSYEKL, per germline. The chain employs TRBV4-1 and TRBJ1-6; D is perhaps TRBD1 (5 bases). The TCR originated in a woman between 45 and 65 years old with acute or convalescent COVID-19. Sequencing was performed on peripheral blood. CDR3 in DNA: TGCGCCAGCAGCCAAGATAGGGGAATTTCACCCCTCCACTTT. Protein product: CASSQDRGISPLHF.